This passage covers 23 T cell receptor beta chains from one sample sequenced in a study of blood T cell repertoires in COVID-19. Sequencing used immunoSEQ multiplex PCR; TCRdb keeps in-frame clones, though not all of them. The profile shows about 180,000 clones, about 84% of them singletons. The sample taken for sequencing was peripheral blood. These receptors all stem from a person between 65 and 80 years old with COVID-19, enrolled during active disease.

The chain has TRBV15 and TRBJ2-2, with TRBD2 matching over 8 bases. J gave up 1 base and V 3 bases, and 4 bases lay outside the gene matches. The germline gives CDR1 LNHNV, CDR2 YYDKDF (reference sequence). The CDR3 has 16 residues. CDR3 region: CATSRVAGMNTGELFF. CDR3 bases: TGTGCCACCAGCAGGGTAGCGGGGATGAACACCGGGGAGCTGTTTTTT.

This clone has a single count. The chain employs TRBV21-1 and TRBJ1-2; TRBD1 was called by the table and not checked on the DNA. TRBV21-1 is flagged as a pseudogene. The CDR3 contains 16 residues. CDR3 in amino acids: CASSKAHTPGPDGYTF. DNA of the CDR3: TGTGCCAGCAGCAAAGCCCACACTCCAGGGCCTGATGGCTACACCTTC.

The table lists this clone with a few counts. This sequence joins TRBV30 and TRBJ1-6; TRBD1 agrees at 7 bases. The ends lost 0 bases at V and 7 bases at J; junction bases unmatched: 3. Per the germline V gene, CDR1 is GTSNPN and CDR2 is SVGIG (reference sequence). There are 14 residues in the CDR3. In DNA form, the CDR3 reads TGTGCCTGGAGTGTCCCGGGACAGAATTCACCCCTCCACTTT. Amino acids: CAWSVPGQNSPLHF.

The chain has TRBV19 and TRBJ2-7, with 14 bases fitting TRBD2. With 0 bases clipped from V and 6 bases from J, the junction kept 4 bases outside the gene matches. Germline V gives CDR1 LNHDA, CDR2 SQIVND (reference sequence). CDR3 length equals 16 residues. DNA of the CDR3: TGTGCCAGTAGTATAGAGGGACTAGCGGGAGTCATCGAGCAGTACTTC. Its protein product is CASSIEGLAGVIEQYF.

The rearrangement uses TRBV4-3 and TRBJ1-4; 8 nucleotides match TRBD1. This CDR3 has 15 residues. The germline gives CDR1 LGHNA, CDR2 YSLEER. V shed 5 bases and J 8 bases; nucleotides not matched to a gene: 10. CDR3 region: CASSSGTGVWEKLFF. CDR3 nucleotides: TGCGCCAGCAGCTCCGGGACAGGAGTGTGGGAAAAACTGTTTTTT.

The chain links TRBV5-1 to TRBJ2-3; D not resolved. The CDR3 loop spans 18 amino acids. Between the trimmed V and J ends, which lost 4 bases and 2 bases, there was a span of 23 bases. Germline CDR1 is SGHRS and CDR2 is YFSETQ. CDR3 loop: CASSPNLQTSKNTDTQYF. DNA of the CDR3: TGCGCCAGCAGCCCAAACCTGCAGACTTCCAAGAACACAGATACGCAGTATTTT.

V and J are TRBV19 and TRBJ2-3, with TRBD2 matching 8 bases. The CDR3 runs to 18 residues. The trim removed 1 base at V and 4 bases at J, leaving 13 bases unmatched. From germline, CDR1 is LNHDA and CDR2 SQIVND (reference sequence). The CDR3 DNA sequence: TGTGCCAGTAGTATAGTTTCCCCGGGACTAGGGAGCGCAGATACGCAGTATTTT. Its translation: CASSIVSPGLGSADTQYF.

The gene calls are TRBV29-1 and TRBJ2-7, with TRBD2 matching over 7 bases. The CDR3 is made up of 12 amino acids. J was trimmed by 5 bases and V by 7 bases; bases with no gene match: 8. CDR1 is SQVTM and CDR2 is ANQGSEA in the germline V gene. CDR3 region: CSAGLGADEQYF. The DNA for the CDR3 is TGCAGCGCCGGACTAGGTGCGGACGAGCAGTACTTC.

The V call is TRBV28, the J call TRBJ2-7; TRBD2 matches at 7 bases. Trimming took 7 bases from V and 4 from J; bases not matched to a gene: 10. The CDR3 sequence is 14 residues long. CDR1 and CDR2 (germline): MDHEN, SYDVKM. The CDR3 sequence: CASTTRSGTYEQYF. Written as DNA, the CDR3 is TGTGCCAGCACCACGAGGAGCGGGACGTACGAGCAGTACTTC.

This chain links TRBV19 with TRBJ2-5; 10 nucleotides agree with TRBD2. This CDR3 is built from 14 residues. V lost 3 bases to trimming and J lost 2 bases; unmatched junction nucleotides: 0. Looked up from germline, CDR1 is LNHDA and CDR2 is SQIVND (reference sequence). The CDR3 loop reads CASSISGGQETQYF. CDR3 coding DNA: TGTGCCAGTAGTATTAGCGGGGGGCAAGAGACCCAGTACTTC.

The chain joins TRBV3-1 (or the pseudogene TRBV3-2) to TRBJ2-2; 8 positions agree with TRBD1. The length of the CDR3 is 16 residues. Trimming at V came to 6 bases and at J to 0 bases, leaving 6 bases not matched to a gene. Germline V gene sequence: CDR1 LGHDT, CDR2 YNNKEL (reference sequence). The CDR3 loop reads CASSQGAGANTGELFF. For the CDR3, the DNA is TGTGCCAGCAGTCAGGGGGCTGGGGCGAACACCGGGGAGCTGTTTTTT.

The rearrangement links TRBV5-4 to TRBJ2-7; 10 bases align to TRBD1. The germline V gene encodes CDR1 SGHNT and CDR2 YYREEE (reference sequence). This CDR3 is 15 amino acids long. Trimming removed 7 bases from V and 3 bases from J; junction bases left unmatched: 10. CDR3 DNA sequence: TGTGCCAGCTCCCTCTCGGGACAGGGGTTCTACGAGCAGTACTTC. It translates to CASSLSGQGFYEQYF.

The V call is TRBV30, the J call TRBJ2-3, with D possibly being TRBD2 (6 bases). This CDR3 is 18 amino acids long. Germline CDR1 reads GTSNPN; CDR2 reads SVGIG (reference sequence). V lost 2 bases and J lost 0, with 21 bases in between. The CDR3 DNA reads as TGTGCCTGGAGTCGCCTTGGGGGGAAACGCTCTAGCACAGATACGCAGTATTTT. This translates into CAWSRLGGKRSSTDTQYF.

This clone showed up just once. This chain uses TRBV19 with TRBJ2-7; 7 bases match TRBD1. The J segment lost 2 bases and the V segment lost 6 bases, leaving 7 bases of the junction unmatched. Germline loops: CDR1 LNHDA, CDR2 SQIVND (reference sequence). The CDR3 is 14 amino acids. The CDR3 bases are TGTGCCAGTAGCAGGACAGGAAATGCCTACGAGCAGTACTTC. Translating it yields CASSRTGNAYEQYF.

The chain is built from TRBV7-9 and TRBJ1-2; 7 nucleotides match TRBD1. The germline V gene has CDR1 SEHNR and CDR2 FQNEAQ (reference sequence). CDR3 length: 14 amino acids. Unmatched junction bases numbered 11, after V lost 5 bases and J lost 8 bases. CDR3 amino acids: CASSDADRDGGYTF. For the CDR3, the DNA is TGTGCCAGCAGCGATGCCGACAGGGACGGGGGCTACACCTTC.

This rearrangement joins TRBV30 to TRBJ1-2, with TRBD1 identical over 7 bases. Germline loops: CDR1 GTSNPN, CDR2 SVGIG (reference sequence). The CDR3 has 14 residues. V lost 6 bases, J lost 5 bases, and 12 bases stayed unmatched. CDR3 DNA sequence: TGTGCCTGTTTAGACAGGGCGCGGGGATATGGCTACACCTTC. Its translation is CACLDRARGYGYTF.

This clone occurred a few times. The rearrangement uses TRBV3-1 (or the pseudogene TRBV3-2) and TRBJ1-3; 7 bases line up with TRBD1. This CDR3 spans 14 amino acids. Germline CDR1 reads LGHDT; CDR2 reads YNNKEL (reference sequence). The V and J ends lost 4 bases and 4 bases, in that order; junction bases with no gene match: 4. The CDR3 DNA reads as TGTGCCAGCAGCCCCAGGGGGTTCGGAAACACCATATATTTT. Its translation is CASSPRGFGNTIYF.

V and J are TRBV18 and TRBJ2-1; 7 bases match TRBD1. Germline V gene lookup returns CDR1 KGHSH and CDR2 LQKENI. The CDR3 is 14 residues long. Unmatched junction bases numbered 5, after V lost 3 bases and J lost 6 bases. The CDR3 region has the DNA TGTGCCAGCTCACCTGGACAGGACCCCAATGAGCAGTTCTTC. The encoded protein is CASSPGQDPNEQFF. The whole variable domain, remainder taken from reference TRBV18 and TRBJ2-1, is NAGVMQNPRHLVRRRGQEARLRCSPMKGHSHVYWYRQLPEEGLKFMVYLQKENIIDESGMPKERFSAEFPKEGPSILRIQQVVRGDSAAYFCASSPGQDPNEQFFGPGTRLTVL.

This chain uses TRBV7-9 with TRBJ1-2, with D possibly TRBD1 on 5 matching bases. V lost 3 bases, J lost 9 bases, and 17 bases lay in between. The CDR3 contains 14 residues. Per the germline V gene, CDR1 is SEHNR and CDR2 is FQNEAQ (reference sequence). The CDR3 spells CASSFSRDGLSYTF. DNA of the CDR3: TGTGCCAGCAGCTTTTCCAGGGATGGGCTAAGCTACACCTTC. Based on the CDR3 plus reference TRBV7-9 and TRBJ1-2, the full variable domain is DTGVSQNPRHKITKRGQNVTFRCDPISEHNRLYWYRQTLGQGPEFLTYFQNEAQLEKSRLLSDRFSAERPKGSFSTLEIQRTEQGDSAMYLCASSFSRDGLSYTFGSGTRLTVV.

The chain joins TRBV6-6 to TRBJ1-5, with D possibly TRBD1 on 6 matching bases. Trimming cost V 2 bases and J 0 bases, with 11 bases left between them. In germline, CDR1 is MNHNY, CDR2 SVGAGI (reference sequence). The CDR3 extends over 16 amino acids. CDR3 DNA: TGTGCCAGCAGTTACGGGGCAGGGGCTAGCAATCAGCCCCAGCATTTT. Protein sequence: CASSYGAGASNQPQHF.

The CDR3 DNA is TGTGCCAGTACATGGACAGCCCCGAGGCGAGCCCATCAGCCCCAGCATTTT. Its translation: CASTWTAPRRAHQPQHF. The chain links TRBV19 to TRBJ1-5, with a weak D call TRBD1 (6 bases). The CDR3 is 17 amino acids. The V gene's germline CDR1 is LNHDA and CDR2 SQIVND (reference sequence). V lost 7 bases and J lost 5, with 24 bases in between.

The CDR3 is CASSQTPGTGDSRSYNEQFF. The CDR3 DNA reads as TGTGCCAGCAGTCAGACCCCCGGGACAGGGGATTCCCGTTCCTACAATGAGCAGTTCTTC. The V and J genes are TRBV6-6 and TRBJ2-1, with 10 positions matching TRBD1. CDR3 length: 20 amino acids. V was pared by 5 bases and J by 1 base, with 17 bases of the junction left unmatched. Germline lookup yields CDR1 MNHNY and CDR2 SVGAGI (reference sequence).

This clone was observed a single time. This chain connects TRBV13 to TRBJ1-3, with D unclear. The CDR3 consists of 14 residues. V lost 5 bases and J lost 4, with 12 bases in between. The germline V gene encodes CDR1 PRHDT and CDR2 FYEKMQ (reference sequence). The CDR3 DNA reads TGTGCCAGCAGCGGTGGAGGTTTGGGAAACACCATATATTTT. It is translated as CASSGGGLGNTIYF.